A single sample gave rise to the 13 T cell receptor beta chains below, sequenced in a study of T-cell memory formation after mild COVID-19. TCRdb ran MiXCR on the 5' RACE reads and lists one entry per CDR3 protein. The data show 250,000 to 300,000 distinct CDR3 sequences, with around 16% seen just once and roughly 23% held by the top ten. The sample consisted of PBMCs or a T cell subset sorted from them (not recorded which). The receptors stem from a man between 18 and 29 years old who had mild COVID-19 (a few samples of this study predate the infection). Cell type and time point are not known.

The chain joins TRBV5-1 to TRBJ2-2, with a weak D call TRBD2 (5 bases). Germline CDR1 reads SGHRS; CDR2 reads YFSETQ. V lost 1 base and J lost 4, with 20 bases in between. This CDR3 contains 18 residues. The CDR3 spells CASSLPVTGTNPTGELFF. Here the CDR3 DNA reads TGCGCCAGCAGCTTGCCTGTTACGGGAACTAATCCCACCGGGGAGCTGTTTTTT.

This clonotype was seen a handful of times. The chain is built from TRBV6-6 and TRBJ1-4; a weak D match, TRBD1 (6 bases). Germline V gives CDR1 MNHNY, CDR2 SVGAGI (reference sequence). The V and J ends lost 5 bases and 7 bases respectively, with 26 bases between them. CDR3 length: 18 amino acids. CDR3 DNA sequence: TGTGCCAGCAGTCTATTCGGGTTGGGGGGCATTCGAGGTGAAAAACTGTTTTTT. This sequence encodes CASSLFGLGGIRGEKLFF.

The CDR3 nucleotides are TGTGCCAGCAGCGTAGTAACAGGGGGGGACACTGAAGCTTTCTTT. As protein: CASSVVTGGDTEAFF. The rearrangement joins TRBV9 to TRBJ1-1; the match to TRBD1 covers 8 bases. This CDR3 is 15 amino acids long. Per the germline V gene, CDR1 is SGDLS and CDR2 is YYNGEE. The V segment lost 0 bases and the J segment 3 bases; nucleotides outside the gene matches: 4.

This chain connects TRBV7-8 to TRBJ2-7; the D gene is possibly TRBD2 (5 bases). V lost 5 bases and J 1 base, leaving 9 bases between the germline ends. Germline values: CDR1 SGHVS, CDR2 FQNEAQ. The CDR3 contains 13 residues. The CDR3 coding sequence is TGTGCCAGCAGCACGAGGGTTTCCTACGAGCAGTACTTC. Translated, it gives CASSTRVSYEQYF.

The genes are TRBV12-5 and TRBJ1-4; D is perhaps TRBD1 (5 bases). CDR3 length equals 12 residues. Trimming stripped 1 base from V and 10 bases from J, with 7 bases between. Germline lookup yields CDR1 LGHNT and CDR2 FRNRAP. As DNA, the CDR3 is TGTGCTAGTGGTTTGGCGGGGGGAAAACTGTTTTTT. Translated: CASGLAGGKLFF.

The V call is TRBV11-1, the J call TRBJ2-1; D ambiguous. Per germline, CDR1 SGHAT and CDR2 FQDESV (reference sequence). V dropped 6 bases and J dropped 8 bases, with 11 bases sitting between them. This CDR3 has 12 residues. Written as DNA, the CDR3 is TGTGCCAGCAGTTTTAGTGGCTATGAGCAGTTCTTC. This encodes CASSFSGYEQFF.

The rearrangement links TRBV7-9 to TRBJ1-1; D perhaps matches TRBD1 (6 bases). With 5 bases removed from V and 5 bases from J, the gap between germline ends came to 15 bases. The CDR3 loop spans 14 amino acids. Germline V gives CDR1 SEHNR, CDR2 FQNEAQ (reference sequence). The DNA for the CDR3 is TGTGCCAGCAGCGAGGACAGTACTGCAACTGAAGCTTTCTTT. It translates to CASSEDSTATEAFF.

This sequence joins TRBV5-1 and TRBJ2-3, with 9 bases aligning to TRBD2. The trim removed 7 bases at V and 4 bases at J, leaving 13 bases unmatched. CDR1 is SGHRS and CDR2 is YFSETQ in the germline V gene. This CDR3 contains 16 residues. The CDR3 bases are TGCGCCAGCGGCCGCGTAGCGGGGGCCGTCGCAGATACGCAGTATTTT. Protein product: CASGRVAGAVADTQYF.

This rearrangement joins TRBV5-1 to TRBJ1-1, with TRBD1 as a possible D gene (6 bases). Germline assignment: CDR1 SGHRS and CDR2 YFSETQ. V lost 0 bases to trimming and J lost 5 bases, with 11 bases between them. The CDR3 runs 14 residues. Here the CDR3 reads CASSLGTEGTEAFF. The CDR3 nucleotides are TGCGCCAGCAGCTTGGGGACAGAAGGTACTGAAGCTTTCTTT.

This clonotype showed up just a few times. The chain is built from TRBV7-3 and TRBJ2-1, with 8 bases identical to TRBD2. This CDR3 contains 14 residues. The germline V gene encodes CDR1 SGHTA and CDR2 FQGTGA. V dropped 8 bases and J dropped 5; count of bases not matched to a gene: 8. The CDR3: CASSGGLVDNEQFF. In nucleotides, the CDR3 is TGTGCCAGCTCGGGGGGGCTAGTGGACAATGAGCAGTTCTTC.

This clonotype was counted once. The chain uses TRBV5-4 and TRBJ2-3, with D hard to call. Trimming pared 1 base from V and 2 bases from J, leaving 14 bases between. The germline gives CDR1 SGHNT, CDR2 YYREEE (reference sequence). The CDR3 loop spans 16 amino acids. The CDR3 DNA is TGTGCCAGCAGCTTGATTAGCCTATCCTTCACAGATACGCAGTATTTT. Amino acid sequence: CASSLISLSFTDTQYF.

There are a few counts of this clonotype. This chain connects TRBV21-1 to TRBJ2-7; the table's D call TRBD1 went unverified against the DNA. TRBV21-1 is annotated as a pseudogene. The CDR3 runs to 13 residues. DNA of the CDR3: TGTGCCAGCTTGGGGACAGGGTGCGGCGAGCAGTACGTC. Its protein product is CASLGTGCGEQYV.

This clonotype was picked up a small number of times. The rearrangement uses TRBV12-3 or TRBV12-4 and TRBJ1-5, with 9 bases lining up with TRBD1. The CDR3 spans 15 residues. The V gene end was trimmed by 8 bases and the J gene end by 6 bases; junction bases not matched to a gene: 11. CDR3 amino acids: CASPRDRENFQPQHF. The CDR3 nucleotides are TGTGCCAGCCCCCGGGACAGGGAAAATTTTCAGCCCCAGCATTTT.